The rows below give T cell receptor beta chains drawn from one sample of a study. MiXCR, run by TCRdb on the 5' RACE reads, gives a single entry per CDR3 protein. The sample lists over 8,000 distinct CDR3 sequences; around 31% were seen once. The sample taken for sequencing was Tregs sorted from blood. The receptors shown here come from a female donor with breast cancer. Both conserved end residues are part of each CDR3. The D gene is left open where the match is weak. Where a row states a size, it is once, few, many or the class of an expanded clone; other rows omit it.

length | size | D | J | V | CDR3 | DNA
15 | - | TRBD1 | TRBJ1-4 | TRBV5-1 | CASSFRTGGVEKLFF | TGCGCCAGCAGCTTCCGGACAGGGGGCGTTGAAAAACTGTTTTTT
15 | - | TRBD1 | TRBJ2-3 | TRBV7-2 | CASSPRDRGSDTQYF | TGTGCCAGCAGCCCTCGTGACAGGGGTTCAGATACGCAGTATTTT
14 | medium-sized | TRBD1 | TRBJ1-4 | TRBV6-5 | CASSVRDRDEKLFF | TGTGCCAGCAGTGTCCGGGACAGGGATGAAAAACTGTTTTTT
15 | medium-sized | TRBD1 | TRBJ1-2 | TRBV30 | CAWRRQGAYQGGYTF | TGTGCCTGGCGGAGACAGGGGGCCTATCAAGGGGGCTACACCTTC
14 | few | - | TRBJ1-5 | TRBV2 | CASIPPGPNQPQHF | TGTGCCAGCATTCCACCGGGACCAAATCAGCCCCAGCATTTT
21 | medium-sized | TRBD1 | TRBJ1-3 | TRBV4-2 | CASSQERATGGVLSSGNTIYF | TGTGCCAGCAGCCAAGAACGTGCGACAGGGGGAGTGCTCAGCTCTGGAAACACCATATATTTT
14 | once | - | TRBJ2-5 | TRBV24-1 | CAGATQDSKETQYF | TGTGCCGGAGCTACCCAGGACAGCAAAGAGACCCAGTACTTC
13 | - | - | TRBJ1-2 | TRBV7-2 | CASKGAALNGYTF | TGTGCCAGCAAAGGAGCAGCACTCAATGGCTACACCTTC
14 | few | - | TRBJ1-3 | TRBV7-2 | CASSLARSGNTIYF | TGTGCCAGCAGCTTAGCGCGATCTGGAAACACCATATATTTT
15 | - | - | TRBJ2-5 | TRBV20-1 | CSARDHGGVQETQYF | TGCAGTGCTAGAGATCATGGGGGTGTGCAAGAGACCCAGTACTTC
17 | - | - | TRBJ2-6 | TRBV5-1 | CASSLVAGVGGANVLTF | TGCGCCAGCAGCTTGGTGGCAGGGGTAGGTGGGGCCAACGTCCTGACTTTC
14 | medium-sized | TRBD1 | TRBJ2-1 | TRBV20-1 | CSAKTGGIYNEQFF | TGCAGTGCCAAGACAGGGGGCATTTACAATGAGCAGTTCTTC
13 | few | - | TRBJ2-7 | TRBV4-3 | CASSQDRDYEQYF | TGCGCCAGCAGCCAAGATAGGGACTACGAGCAGTACTTC
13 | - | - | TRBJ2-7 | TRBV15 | CATSRDEEGRQYF | TGTGCCACCAGCAGAGATGAAGAGGGACGGCAGTACTTC
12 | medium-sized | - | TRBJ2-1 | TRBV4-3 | CASSQDRRLQFF | TGCGCCAGCAGCCAAGATAGAAGATTGCAGTTCTTC
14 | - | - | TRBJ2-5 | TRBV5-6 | CASSLGTPQETQYF | TGTGCCAGCAGCTTGGGGACTCCTCAAGAGACCCAGTACTTC
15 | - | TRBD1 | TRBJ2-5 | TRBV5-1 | CASSPGTGAGETQYF | TGCGCCAGCAGCCCCGGGACAGGGGCGGGAGAGACCCAGTACTTC
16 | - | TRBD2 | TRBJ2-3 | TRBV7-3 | CASSMTSGRATDTQYF | TGTGCCAGCAGCATGACTAGCGGGAGGGCCACAGATACGCAGTATTTT
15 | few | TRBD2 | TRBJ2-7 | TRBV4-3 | CASSQSSGGSYEQYF | TGCGCCAGCAGCCAATCCTCGGGGGGCTCCTACGAGCAGTACTTC
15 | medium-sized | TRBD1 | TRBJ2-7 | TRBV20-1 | CSAKLWTGESYEQYF | TGCAGTGCCAAACTGTGGACAGGGGAATCCTACGAGCAGTACTTC
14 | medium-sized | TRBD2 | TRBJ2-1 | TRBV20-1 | CSARSGTSGRVEFF | TGCAGTGCTAGATCCGGGACTAGCGGGAGAGTTGAGTTCTTC
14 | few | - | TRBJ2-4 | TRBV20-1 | CSARLTWGKNIQYF | TGCAGTGCTAGACTCACCTGGGGCAAAAACATTCAGTACTTC
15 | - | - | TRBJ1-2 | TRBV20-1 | CSARGGEVWAIGYTF | TGCAGTGCTAGAGGGGGCGAGGTTTGGGCTATTGGCTACACCTTC
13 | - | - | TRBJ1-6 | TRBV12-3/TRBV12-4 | CASTLTVNSPLHF | TGTGCCAGCACCCTGACAGTGAATTCACCCCTCCACTTT
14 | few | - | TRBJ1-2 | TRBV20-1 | CSASTRTVNYGYTF | TGCAGTGCTTCGACCCGGACAGTGAACTATGGCTACACCTTC
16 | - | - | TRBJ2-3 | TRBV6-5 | CASSYSYLGFTDTQYF | TGTGCCAGCAGTTACTCGTATCTGGGGTTTACAGATACGCAGTATTTT
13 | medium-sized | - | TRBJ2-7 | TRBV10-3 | CAISQGSSYEQYF | TGTGCCATCAGTCAAGGTAGCTCCTACGAGCAGTACTTC